These T cell receptor beta chains were read from a single sample in a study of T-cell reconstitution after alpha-beta-depleted transplantation in children. Each CDR3 protein is one row after TCRdb ran MiXCR on the PCR reads. The top ten hold approximately 2% of the sample, which has fewer than 700,000 distinct CDR3 sequences, 10% to 15% seen once. The sample here was PBMCs, mostly from graft donor cells, taken 360 days after TCRalphabeta/CD19-depleted stem cell transplant. The receptors were gathered from a male patient younger than 18 who had a stem cell transplant for acute myeloid leukemia, so the T cells may come from the graft donor. Both conserved end residues are trimmed from each CDR3. Where a row states a size, it is once, few, many or the class of an expanded clone; other rows omit it.

TRBJ2-1 NA TRBV5-1 ASSSNRVYNEQF
TRBJ2-1 few TRBV28 ASSLDGNSYEQF
TRBJ2-7 many TRBV5-1 ASSPGLAGVVSYEQY
TRBJ2-5 many TRBV9 ASSAYGTQETQY
TRBJ2-1 NA TRBV25-1 ASSGPGEANEQF
TRBJ2-3 NA TRBV20-1 SARPGTVGDTQY
TRBJ2-3 few TRBV20-1 SLVRRTDTQY
TRBJ1-2 NA TRBV3-1 ASSPTTVRSQLGYT
TRBJ2-3 NA TRBV5-1 ASSYYSGRAFKSTDTQY
TRBJ2-3 NA TRBV5-1 ASSDLVADTQY
TRBJ2-7 many TRBV3-1 ASSQGRGRSYEQY
TRBJ1-5 NA TRBV19 ASARGNQPQH
TRBJ2-7 few TRBV10-2 ASSLFRRRVPGLAPYEQY
TRBJ2-2 once TRBV30 AWKGWEIGELF
TRBJ2-1 few TRBV5-1 ASRLSNEQF
TRBJ1-2 few TRBV28 ASSLKSGQGKGYGYT
TRBJ1-2 few TRBV29-1 SVPGVQDYGYT
TRBJ2-4 few TRBV20-1 SARERRLLAATNIQY
TRBJ2-7 few TRBV5-1 ASSLSQLATYEQY
TRBJ2-2 NA TRBV7-3 ASSSRRTGELF
TRBJ2-5 NA TRBV29-1 SVRDRGTGETQY
TRBJ1-1 few TRBV27 ASSSGGGRTEAF
TRBJ2-7 many TRBV12-3/TRBV12-4 ASSREQGLTYEQY
TRBJ2-2 few TRBV5-4 ASSLVGNPGELF
TRBJ1-5 NA TRBV12-3/TRBV12-4 ASEGMRAGDQPQH
TRBJ1-6 NA TRBV7-8 ASSLEGGSSYNSPLH
TRBJ1-1 few TRBV28 ASRRRPIGNTEAF
TRBJ1-1 few TRBV12-3/TRBV12-4 ASSPTGGVRGTEAF
TRBJ2-5 many TRBV10-3 AISESGGETQY
TRBJ1-5 once TRBV28 ASTRDRGYQPQH
TRBJ2-3 NA TRBV7-6 ASRKGSTDTQY
TRBJ2-1 NA TRBV9 ASSVATEPSGVAF
TRBJ1-1 NA TRBV4-3 ASSQYGYAEAF
TRBJ2-2 many TRBV7-2 ASSLEGVGTGELF
TRBJ2-3 NA TRBV20-1 SAHPGTGGTDTQY
TRBJ1-4 few TRBV7-2 ASSFMGQKF
TRBJ1-1 many TRBV28 ASSYRGGNTEAF
TRBJ2-7 few TRBV4-3 ASSQDKPHEQY
TRBJ2-1 few TRBV20-1 SARSVGPGSYNEQF
TRBJ2-4 few TRBV28 ASSWGTKNIQY
TRBJ2-7 NA TRBV5-1 ASSLSRGKISHEQY
TRBJ2-7 few TRBV3-1 ASSQDKAPGGNEQY
TRBJ2-4 few TRBV24-1 ATSDLENIQY
TRBJ2-3 many TRBV7-8 ATGGARTFTDTQY
TRBJ2-7 many TRBV20-1 SAILVGLGASYEQY
TRBJ2-2 few TRBV28 ASSLGARNTGELF
TRBJ2-1 few TRBV28 ASSTRWLAGGPSSNEQF
TRBJ2-5 NA TRBV5-1 ASSLVLAGVLETQY
TRBJ2-1 NA TRBV12-3/TRBV12-4 ASSISGRAFNEQF
TRBJ2-7 few TRBV18 ASSPLPDGVYEQY
TRBJ2-2 NA TRBV20-1 SARSWDRKNTGELF